This passage covers 24 T cell receptor beta chains from one sample sequenced in a study of cytomegalovirus exposure and HLA in healthy donors. Primers included in the PCR were 60 Vbeta and 13 Jbeta primers. The data were produced by immunoSEQ multiplex PCR, yet TCRdb's version contains in-frame clones alone and is incomplete. The sample shows 65,000 to 85,000 clones, 9.5% to 13% of them seen only once. Source material: PBMCs. Receptors were obtained from a man in his fifties or sixties in good health and CMV-seropositive.

The chain combines TRBV5-1 with TRBJ2-7; TRBD1 is a possible D gene (7 bases). Germline CDR1 is SGHRS and CDR2 is YFSETQ. The CDR3 is 18 amino acids. Trimming shortened V by 1 base and J by 6 bases, and 26 bases separated the two germline ends. CDR3 coding DNA: TGCGCCAGCAGCTTGACAGAAAGACTAGGGACAGTCCTTACCGAGCAGTACGTC. Its protein is CASSLTERLGTVLTEQYV.

This clone was observed a few times. The chain combines TRBV28 with TRBJ2-7; D gene uncertain. V dropped 5 bases and J dropped 0 bases, with 11 bases sitting between them. The CDR3 length is 14 residues. Germline CDR1 and CDR2: MDHEN and SYDVKM. CDR3 residues: CASSPRLSSYEQYF. The CDR3 DNA follows: TGTGCCAGCAGTCCGCGGCTCAGCTCCTACGAGCAGTACTTC.

This clone showed up just a few times. The chain joins TRBV5-6 to TRBJ2-4; D is possibly TRBD1 (6 bases). Germline V gene data show CDR1 as SGHDT and CDR2 as YYEEEE. There are 15 residues in the CDR3. V was shortened by 3 bases and J by 0 bases, with 10 bases between the two germline ends. The CDR3 DNA sequence: TGTGCCAGCAGCTCTGGGGGCCTAGCCAAAAACATTCAGTACTTC. It yields the protein CASSSGGLAKNIQYF.

J is TRBJ2-1 and V is TRBV13; D is undetermined. Trimming removed 2 bases at V and 8 bases at J, with 19 bases between. This CDR3 contains 16 residues. The V gene's germline CDR1 is PRHDT and CDR2 FYEKMQ (reference sequence). The CDR3 spells CASSLSATFYHDEQFF. CDR3 coding DNA: TGTGCCAGCAGCTTAAGCGCCACCTTTTACCACGATGAGCAGTTCTTC.

A few counts support this clone. The CDR3 DNA reads TGTGCCAGCAGCCCAGGGACTAGCGGCTACGAGCAGTACTTC. Translation gives CASSPGTSGYEQYF. The chain links TRBV27 to TRBJ2-5; 11 positions match TRBD2. The closer fit of TRBJ2-7 to the DNA end suggests the J call may be wrong. The CDR3 spans 14 residues. The V gene's germline CDR1 is MNHEY and CDR2 SMNVEV (reference sequence).

This clone was counted a few times. The chain carries TRBV7-9 and TRBJ2-7; the D gene is possibly TRBD2 (6 bases). The CDR3 extends over 14 amino acids. Looked up from germline, CDR1 is SEHNR and CDR2 is FQNEAQ (reference sequence). V was clipped by 5 bases and J by 2 bases, with 13 bases between them. CDR3 DNA sequence: TGTGCCAGCAGCCCCTCGGCGGGGCCCTACGAGCAGTACTTC. Translation: CASSPSAGPYEQYF.

This clone has a handful of counts. The chain recombines TRBV7-8 with TRBJ1-5, with TRBD1 matching 7 bases. This CDR3 spans 14 amino acids. The germline V gene encodes CDR1 SGHVS and CDR2 FQNEAQ. V trimming: 6 bases; J trimming: 4 bases; junction bases outside the gene matches: 6. CDR3 sequence: CASSNRDSNQPQHF. CDR3 DNA sequence: TGTGCCAGCAGTAACCGGGACAGTAATCAGCCCCAGCATTTT.

This rearrangement joins TRBV21-1 to TRBJ1-1; TRBD1, as called in the table, went unchecked against the DNA. TRBV21-1 is recorded as a pseudogene. The CDR3 has 16 residues. The CDR3 DNA reads TGTGCCAGCAGCCGACGGACAGGGGATGTGAACACTGAAGCTTTCTTT. Its protein product is CASSRRTGDVNTEAFF.

Ten or more counts support this clone. Other DNA variants within this sample encode the same CDR3. This CDR3 reads CDSSEAEGTQRYEKYV. The CDR3 bases are TGTGACAGCAGTGAAGCGGAAGGGACACAACGCTACGAGAAGTACGTC. The chain joins TRBV2 to TRBJ2-7, with a tentative D call TRBD1 (6 bases). Germline CDR1 is SNHLY and CDR2 is FYNNEI. CDR3 length equals 16 residues.

This clone showed up just a few times. The gene calls are TRBV2 and TRBJ2-1, with TRBD2 identical over 13 bases. The CDR3 has 16 amino acids. The germline CDR1 and CDR2 sequences are SNHLY and FYNNEI. J was trimmed by 9 bases and V by 6 bases; bases with no gene match: 11. Here the CDR3 reads CASSPRTSGSGSEQFF. CDR3 nucleotide sequence: TGTGCCAGCAGCCCTCGGACTAGCGGGAGCGGAAGTGAGCAGTTCTTC.

V is TRBV4-1 and J is TRBJ1-6; no clear D gene. V lost 0 bases to trimming and J lost 8 bases, with 11 bases between them. Germline V CDR1 and CDR2: MGHRA, YSYEKL. This CDR3 is 15 amino acids long. Written as DNA, the CDR3 is TGCGCCAGCAGCCAAGATGGGAGCCAATATTCACCCCTCCACTTT. This sequence encodes CASSQDGSQYSPLHF.

This clone came up many times. The rearrangement joins TRBV5-6 to TRBJ1-1; D is ambiguous. Trimming left V 5 bases short and J 1 base short, with 15 bases between. The CDR3 spans 15 residues. Germline V gene lookup returns CDR1 SGHDT and CDR2 YYEEEE. The CDR3 loop reads CASRALDLPNTEAFF. In DNA, the CDR3 is TGTGCCAGCAGAGCCCTCGATCTCCCGAACACTGAAGCTTTCTTT.

J is TRBJ2-7 and V is TRBV7-2, with D perhaps TRBD2 (5 bases). There are 14 residues in the CDR3. Trimming removed 5 bases at V and 5 bases at J, with 16 bases between. Looked up from germline, CDR1 is SGHTA and CDR2 is FQGNSA. The CDR3 sequence is CASSPQVGDHEQYF. The CDR3 DNA is TGTGCCAGCAGCCCCCAAGTGGGAGACCACGAGCAGTACTTC.

The sample holds a few counts of this clone. This rearrangement joins TRBV9 to TRBJ2-2; TRBD2 is a possible D gene (6 bases). The germline V gene has CDR1 SGDLS and CDR2 YYNGEE. Trimming removed 10 bases at V and 1 base at J, with 11 bases between. This CDR3 has 13 amino acids. The CDR3 DNA follows: TGTGCCTCCGGGACTGTGAACACCGGGGAGCTGTTTTTT. It yields the protein CASGTVNTGELFF.

This clone has just a few counts. The V call is TRBV28, the J call TRBJ2-2, with 10 bases matching TRBD2. The CDR3 runs 15 residues. CDR1 and CDR2 from the germline V gene are MDHEN and SYDVKM. V dropped 5 bases and J dropped 7; count of bases not matched to a gene: 7. The CDR3: CASSTSGEGGGELFF. The DNA of the CDR3 is TGTGCCAGCAGTACTAGCGGGGAGGGCGGCGGGGAGCTGTTTTTT.

The V call is TRBV19, the J call TRBJ1-5; D unclear. Germline lookup yields CDR1 LNHDA and CDR2 SQIVND (reference sequence). V lost 3 bases and J lost 0, with 9 bases in between. The CDR3 length is 15 residues. The CDR3 here is CASSITVNSNQPQHF. In nucleotides, the CDR3 is TGTGCCAGTAGTATCACTGTAAATAGCAATCAGCCCCAGCATTTT.

This clone was detected a few times. The chain joins TRBV2 to TRBJ1-5; no definite D call. The V gene's germline CDR1 is SNHLY and CDR2 FYNNEI. CDR3 length: 15 amino acids. V was trimmed by 2 bases and J by 7 bases, leaving 15 bases between them. CDR3 coding DNA: TGTGCCAGCAGTGAACGGTCCGGGGTTGGCCAGCCCCAGCATTTT. Translating it yields CASSERSGVGQPQHF.

This clone showed up just a few times. V is TRBV2 and J is TRBJ2-7; unclear D gene. CDR3 length equals 15 residues. Germline V CDR1 and CDR2: SNHLY, FYNNEI. V was cut by 0 bases and J by 2 bases, with 11 bases left in between. CDR3 nucleotide sequence: TGTGCCAGCAGTGAAGCCCCGCCACCTACCTACGAGCAGTACTTC. Protein: CASSEAPPPTYEQYF.

The chain recombines TRBV5-1 with TRBJ2-5; D remains unclear. This CDR3 comprises 16 residues. The germline gives CDR1 SGHRS, CDR2 YFSETQ. The germline V and J ends were trimmed by 4 bases and 2 bases, with 18 bases remaining between them. The CDR3 bases are TGCGCCAGCAGCGGAGAGCGACTGCAATATCAAGAGACCCAGTACTTC. The encoded protein is CASSGERLQYQETQYF.

The gene calls are TRBV5-5 and TRBJ1-1, with a possible D match to TRBD1 (6 bases). The CDR3 runs 13 residues. Germline CDR1 and CDR2: SGHKS and YYEKEE (reference sequence). Trimming shortened V by 3 bases and J by 6 bases, and 12 bases separated the two germline ends. The CDR3 here is CASSSTGRAEAFF. The CDR3 coding sequence is TGTGCCAGCAGCTCGACAGGAAGGGCTGAAGCTTTCTTT.

This sequence joins TRBV5-1 and TRBJ1-1; TRBD1 matches 12 bases. Germline-derived CDR1 and CDR2 are SGHRS and YFSETQ. With 1 base clipped from V and 2 bases from J, the junction kept 12 bases outside the gene matches. CDR3 length: 19 amino acids. The CDR3: CASSLWGSGTGGANTEAFF. In nucleotides, the CDR3 is TGCGCCAGCAGCTTGTGGGGATCCGGGACAGGGGGCGCAAACACTGAAGCTTTCTTT.

This chain links TRBV5-8 with TRBJ1-2; 7 positions match TRBD1. Germline-derived CDR1 and CDR2 are SGHTS and YDEGEE. After removal of 4 bases from V and 3 bases from J, the junction contained 9 bases not matched to a gene. This CDR3 is 15 amino acids long. The chain's CDR3 is CASSNTQGEYYGYTF. For the CDR3, the DNA is TGTGCCAGCAGCAACACTCAGGGGGAGTACTATGGCTACACCTTC.

This clone was seen more than once but under ten times. The chain recombines TRBV7-3 with TRBJ2-3; 10 bases are a match to TRBD2. The CDR3 is 15 amino acids. The trim removed 0 bases at V and 7 bases at J, leaving 4 bases unmatched. The germline gives CDR1 SGHTA, CDR2 FQGTGA. The CDR3 sequence: CASSLTAGGQNTQYF. DNA of the CDR3: TGTGCCAGCAGCTTAACAGCGGGGGGGCAGAATACGCAGTATTTT.

The V and J genes are TRBV6-6 and TRBJ2-5; 8 bases line up with TRBD2. The length of the CDR3 is 16 residues. CDR1 and CDR2 (germline): MNHNY, SVGAGI (reference sequence). V was clipped by 2 bases and J by 2 bases; unmatched bases: 7. DNA of the CDR3: TGTGCCAGCAGTTACCCCGGGGGGGGATGGCAAGAGACCCAGTACTTC. Translation: CASSYPGGGWQETQYF.